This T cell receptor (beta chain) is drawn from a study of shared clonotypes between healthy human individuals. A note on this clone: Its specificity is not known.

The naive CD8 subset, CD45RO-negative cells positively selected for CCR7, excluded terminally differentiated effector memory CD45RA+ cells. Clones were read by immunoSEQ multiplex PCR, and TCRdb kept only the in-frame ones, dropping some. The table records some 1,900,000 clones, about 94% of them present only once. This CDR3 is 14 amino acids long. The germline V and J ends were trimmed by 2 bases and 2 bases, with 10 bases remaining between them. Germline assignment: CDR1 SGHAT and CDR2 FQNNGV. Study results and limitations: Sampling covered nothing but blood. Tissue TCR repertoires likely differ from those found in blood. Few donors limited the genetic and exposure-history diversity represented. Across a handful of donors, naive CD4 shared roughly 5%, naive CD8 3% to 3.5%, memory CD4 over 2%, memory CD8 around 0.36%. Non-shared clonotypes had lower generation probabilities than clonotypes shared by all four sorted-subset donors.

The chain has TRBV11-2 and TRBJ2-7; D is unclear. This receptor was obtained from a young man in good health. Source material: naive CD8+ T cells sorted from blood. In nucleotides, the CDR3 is TGTGCCAGCAGCTTATTGTCAGGACCCTACGAGCAGTACTTC. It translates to CASSLLSGPYEQYF.